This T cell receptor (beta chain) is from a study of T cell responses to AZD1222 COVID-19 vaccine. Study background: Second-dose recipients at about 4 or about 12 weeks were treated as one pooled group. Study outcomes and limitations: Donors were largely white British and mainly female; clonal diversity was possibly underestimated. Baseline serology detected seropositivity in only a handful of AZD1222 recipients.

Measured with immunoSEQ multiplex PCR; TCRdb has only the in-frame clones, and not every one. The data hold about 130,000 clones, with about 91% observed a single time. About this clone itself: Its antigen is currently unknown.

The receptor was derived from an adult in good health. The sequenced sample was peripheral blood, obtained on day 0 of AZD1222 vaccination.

CDR3 protein: CASSLGVPAYGYTF. The CDR3 coding sequence is TGCGCCAGCAGCTTAGGGGTACCGGCTTATGGCTACACCTTC. The chain has TRBV5-1 and TRBJ1-2; possible D gene TRBD1, 5 bases. Trimming shortened V by 2 bases and J by 5 bases, and 13 bases separated the two germline ends. This CDR3 comprises 14 residues. Germline V CDR1 and CDR2: SGHRS, YFSETQ.